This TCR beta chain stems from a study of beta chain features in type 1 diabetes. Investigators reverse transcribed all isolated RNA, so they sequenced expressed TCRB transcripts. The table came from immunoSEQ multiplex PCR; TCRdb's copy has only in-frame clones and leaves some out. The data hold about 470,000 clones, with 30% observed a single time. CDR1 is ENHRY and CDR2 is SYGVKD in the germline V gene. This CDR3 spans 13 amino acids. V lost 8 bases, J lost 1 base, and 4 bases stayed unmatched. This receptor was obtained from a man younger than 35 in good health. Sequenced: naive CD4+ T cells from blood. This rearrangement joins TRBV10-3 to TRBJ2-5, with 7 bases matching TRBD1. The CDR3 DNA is TGTGCCATCCGGACAGGACGCCAAGAGACCCAGTACTTC. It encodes CAIRTGRQETQYF.